Given below is one T cell receptor beta chain in context. V lost 1 base and J 7 bases, leaving 6 bases between the germline ends. Germline V gives CDR1 SGHAT, CDR2 FQNNGV. This CDR3 spans 12 amino acids. In the authors' workflow: Amplification from reference gene primers served as the basis for estimated nucleated cell counts. The data were produced by immunoSEQ multiplex PCR, yet TCRdb's version contains in-frame clones alone and is incomplete. The D gene and trimming were derived from the DNA, and the V and J assignments and clone size from that table. Counted here are over 200,000 clones, more than 75% occurring once; the ten biggest clones make up approximately 12%. The data were obtained in a study of blood T cell repertoires in COVID-19. About the study: Acute and convalescent COVID-19 specimens originated in the United States, Italy and Spain. PBMCs, B-cell-depleted T cells, or T cells were the source of the cDNA or gDNA that made up the material.

The V call is TRBV11-2, the J call TRBJ2-3; D is uncertain. The clonotype comes from a woman in her forties with acute or convalescent COVID-19. Sequencing input: peripheral blood. The CDR3 coding sequence is TGTGCCAGCAGCTTAGGTCCCAATACGCAGTATTTT. Translation gives CASSLGPNTQYF.